Following are 2 T cell receptor beta chains from one sample sequenced in a study of T-cell reconstitution after alpha-beta-depleted transplantation in children. During its preparation, the TCRbeta library received unique molecular identifiers. From the PCR reads, TCRdb called clonotypes with MiXCR, one entry per CDR3 protein. The sample has approximately 420,000 distinct CDR3 sequences, around 9.9% seen once; the top ten hold roughly 6%. The input for sequencing was PBMCs from the stem cell graft donor, taken from the stem cell graft. The receptors were sampled from a human donor who donated a stem cell graft to a child with acute myeloid leukemia.

The chain employs TRBV5-1 and TRBJ2-7; tentatively, D is TRBD1 or TRBD2 (5 bases each). V dropped 4 bases and J dropped 7 bases, with 18 bases sitting between them. CDR1 is SGHRS and CDR2 is YFSETQ in the germline V gene. This CDR3 is 14 amino acids long. CDR3 amino acids: CASSPTPGRDEQYF. CDR3 DNA: TGCGCCAGCAGCCCTACTCCGGGGCGCGATGAGCAGTACTTC.

This clonotype was observed a few times. The V call is TRBV29-1, the J call TRBJ2-1, with 9 bases matching TRBD1. Germline CDR1 and CDR2: SQVTM and ANQGSEA. The CDR3 runs to 14 residues. Trimming cost V 1 base and J 3 bases; bases outside gene matches: 1. The CDR3 protein is CSVEGTGVYNEQFF. CDR3 nucleotides: TGCAGCGTTGAAGGGACAGGGGTCTACAATGAGCAGTTCTTC.